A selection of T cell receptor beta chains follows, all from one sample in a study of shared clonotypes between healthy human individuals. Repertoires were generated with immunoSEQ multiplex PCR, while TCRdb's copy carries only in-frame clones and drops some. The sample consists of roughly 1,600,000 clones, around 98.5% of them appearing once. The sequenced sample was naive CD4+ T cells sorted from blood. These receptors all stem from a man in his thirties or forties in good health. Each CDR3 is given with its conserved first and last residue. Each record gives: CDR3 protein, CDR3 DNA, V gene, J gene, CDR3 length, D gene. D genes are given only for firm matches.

CASSEATSGRSSYEQYF,TGTGCCAGCAGTGAGGCGACTAGCGGGAGGAGTTCCTACGAGCAGTACTTC,TRBV6-1,TRBJ2-7,17,TRBD2
CAISDIQGAGEAFF,TGTGCCATCAGTGATATCCAGGGGGCCGGTGAAGCTTTCTTT,TRBV10-3,TRBJ1-1,14,TRBD1
CASTPWTGLASYNEQFF,TGTGCCAGTACCCCTTGGACGGGACTAGCGAGTTACAATGAGCAGTTCTTC,TRBV19,TRBJ2-1,17,TRBD2
CASSQSLGLGDQPQHF,TGCGCCAGCAGCCAGTCTCTCGGGCTAGGGGATCAGCCCCAGCATTTT,TRBV4-3,TRBJ1-5,16,.
CASSHAGQVSGNTIYF,TGTGCCAGCAGCCATGCTGGACAGGTCTCTGGAAACACCATATATTTT,TRBV9,TRBJ1-3,16,TRBD1
CASNRGGPYEQYF,TGTGCCAGCAACAGGGGTGGGCCCTACGAGCAGTACTTC,TRBV2,TRBJ2-7,13,TRBD1
CASSYDGAGELFF,TGTGCCAGCAGTTACGACGGGGCCGGGGAGCTGTTTTTT,TRBV6-5,TRBJ2-2,13,.
CAISESVSLNTEAFF,TGTGCCATCAGTGAGTCAGTTTCCCTGAACACTGAAGCTTTCTTT,TRBV10-3,TRBJ1-1,15,.
CASSFRTVPTGELFF,TGTGCCAGCAGTTTCCGGACAGTCCCCACCGGGGAGCTGTTTTTT,TRBV27,TRBJ2-2,15,.
CASGLTGGIYNEQFF,TGTGCTAGTGGTTTGACAGGGGGGATTTACAATGAGCAGTTCTTC,TRBV12-5,TRBJ2-1,15,TRBD1